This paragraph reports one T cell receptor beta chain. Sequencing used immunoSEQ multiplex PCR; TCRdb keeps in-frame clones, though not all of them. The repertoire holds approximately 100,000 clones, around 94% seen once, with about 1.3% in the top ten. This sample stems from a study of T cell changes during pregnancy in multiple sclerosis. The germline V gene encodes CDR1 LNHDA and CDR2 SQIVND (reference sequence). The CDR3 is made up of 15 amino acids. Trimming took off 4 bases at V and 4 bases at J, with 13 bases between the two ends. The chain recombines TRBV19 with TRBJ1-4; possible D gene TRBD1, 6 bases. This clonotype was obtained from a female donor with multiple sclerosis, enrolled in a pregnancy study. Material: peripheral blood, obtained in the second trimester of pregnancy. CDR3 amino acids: CASSTFDRSNEKLFF. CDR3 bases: TGTGCCAGTAGTACGTTTGACAGGAGTAATGAAAAACTGTTTTTT.